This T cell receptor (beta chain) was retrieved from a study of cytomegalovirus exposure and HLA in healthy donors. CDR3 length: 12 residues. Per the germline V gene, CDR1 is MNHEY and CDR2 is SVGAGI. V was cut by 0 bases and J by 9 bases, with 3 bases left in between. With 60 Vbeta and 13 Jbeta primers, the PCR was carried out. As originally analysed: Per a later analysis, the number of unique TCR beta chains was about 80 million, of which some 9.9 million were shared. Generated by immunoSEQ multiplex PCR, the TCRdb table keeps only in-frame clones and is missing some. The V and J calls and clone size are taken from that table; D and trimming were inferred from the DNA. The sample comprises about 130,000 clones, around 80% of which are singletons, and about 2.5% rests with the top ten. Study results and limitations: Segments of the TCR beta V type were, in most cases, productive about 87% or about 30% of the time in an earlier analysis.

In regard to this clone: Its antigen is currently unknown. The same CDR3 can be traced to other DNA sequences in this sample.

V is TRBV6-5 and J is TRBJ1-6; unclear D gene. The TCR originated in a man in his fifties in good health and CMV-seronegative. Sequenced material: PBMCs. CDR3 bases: TGTGCCAGCAGTTACTCGAGTTCACCCCTCCACTTT. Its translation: CASSYSSSPLHF.